A selection of T cell receptor beta chains follows, all from one sample in a study of PD-L1 blockade in urothelial cancer. Here immunoSEQ multiplex PCR was the method, and the copy in TCRdb shows in-frame clones only, minus some. The data contain some 50,000 clones, 87% of them seen just once; the ten biggest clones take up 14% to 15%. The starting material was PBMCs, obtained around atezolizumab (anti-PD-L1) treatment. The receptors were gathered from a woman aged 55 to 70 with urothelial cancer. Each CDR3 is given with its conserved first and last residue. Fields, in order: clone size, CDR3 length, V gene, D gene, J gene, CDR3 DNA, CDR3 protein. D genes are given only for firm matches. The size of a clone is reported for some rows only, either as once, few or many, or as a class for expanded clones.

.	19	TRBV6-9	.	TRBJ2-2	TGTGCCAGCAGTTATCAGGGCAGGGATTCCCTACTACACACCGGGGAGCTGTTTTTT	CASSYQGRDSLLHTGELFF
.	14	TRBV25-1	.	TRBJ2-7	TGTGCCAGCAGTGAATTTGGCAGGGGCTACGAGCAGTACTTC	CASSEFGRGYEQYF
.	14	TRBV25-1	TRBD2	TRBJ2-3	TGTGCCAGCGCCACAGCGGGGGTCACAGATACGCAGTATTTT	CASATAGVTDTQYF
.	15	TRBV11-2	TRBD1	TRBJ2-5	TGTGCCAGCAGCTTCCGGGACAGCTTAGTAGAGACCCAGTACTTC	CASSFRDSLVETQYF
.	16	TRBV11-2	.	TRBJ2-1	TGTGCCAGCAGCCCTTGGTGGGGGCCTTCCTACAATGAGCAGTTCTTC	CASSPWWGPSYNEQFF
.	16	TRBV15	TRBD1	TRBJ2-7	TGTGCCACCAGCAGAGGACGGGACAGGGGGCCCTACGAGCAGTACTTC	CATSRGRDRGPYEQYF
once	14	TRBV10-3	TRBD2	TRBJ2-7	TGTGCCATCAGTGAGTCGGGAGGGACCTACGAGCAGTACTTC	CAISESGGTYEQYF
.	8	TRBV21-1	.	TRBJ1-1	TGTGCCAGCAACTCGACTTTCTTT	CASNSTFF
.	13	TRBV7-9	.	TRBJ1-2	TGTGCCAGCAGCTTAGCCATCCAGGGGGGCTACACCTTC	CASSLAIQGGYTF
few	14	TRBV7-2	.	TRBJ2-3	TGTGCCAGCAGCTTATCAGGGAGCACAGATACGCAGTATTTT	CASSLSGSTDTQYF
.	16	TRBV7-8	.	TRBJ1-5	TGTGCCAGCAGCTTGGGTGGCCTAGTTGCCAATCAGCCCCAGCATTTT	CASSLGGLVANQPQHF
.	13	TRBV27	TRBD1	TRBJ1-2	TGTGCCAGCAGCCCGGACAGGAACTATGGCTACACCTTC	CASSPDRNYGYTF
.	12	TRBV28	.	TRBJ1-2	TGTGCCAGCAGCCTAGGGGACTATGGCTACACCTTC	CASSLGDYGYTF
once	14	TRBV5-5	TRBD1	TRBJ1-1	TGTGCCAGCAGCAGCGCCACAGGGGGCACTGAAGCTTTCTTT	CASSSATGGTEAFF
.	14	TRBV5-1	TRBD1	TRBJ2-7	TGCGCCAGCAGCTTGTGGCAGGGGGAAGGCGAGCAGTACTTC	CASSLWQGEGEQYF
.	14	TRBV2	.	TRBJ1-1	TGTGCCAGCAGTAACCGGGAGGTAGGAGCTGAAGCTTTCTTT	CASSNREVGAEAFF